The clone carrying this T cell receptor (beta chain) was detected many times. As yet, its antigen is unknown. Trimming stripped 3 bases from V and 6 bases from J, with 12 bases between. Germline values: CDR1 SNHLY, CDR2 FYNNEI. The CDR3 spans 14 residues. This sample was taken from a study of prognosis after radiotherapy for stage I lung cancer. Researchers used two-round multiplex PCR to amplify TCR beta CDR3 starting from genomic DNA. The first PCR round targeted every TRBV and TRBJ gene with specific primers. Universal primers were what the second PCR round relied on. From the multiplex PCR reads, TCRdb called clonotypes with MiXCR, one entry per CDR3 protein. The sample records about 28,000 distinct CDR3 sequences, around 30% being singletons. General study findings and limits: Frequencies of TRBV and TRBJ gene use reportedly varied by whether patients had metastases.

This clonotype originated in a donor over 45 with non-small cell lung cancer. The sequenced sample was PBMCs, obtained before or after stereotactic body radiation therapy (not recorded which). This chain connects TRBV2 to TRBJ1-5, with D uncertain. This CDR3 reads CASSEEREGQPQHF. In DNA form, the CDR3 reads TGTGCCAGCAGTGAGGAAAGGGAGGGTCAGCCCCAGCATTTT.